This T cell receptor beta chain originates from a study of cytomegalovirus exposure and HLA in healthy donors. At the level of the study: Early release data held approximately 81 million unique TCRs from HLA-typed donors. Ancestry clustering placed more than 65% of 300 to 400 genotyped donors in the Caucasian-associated cluster. Study-level findings and limits: Across donors, most TCRs were seen rarely, yet some public ones were widespread.

Regarding donors, all were healthy bone marrow donors. In regard to this clone: The antigen is unknown.

The PCR employed 60 Vbeta primers together with 13 Jbeta primers. Sequencing was performed with immunoSEQ multiplex PCR; in TCRdb, only in-frame clones are kept and a portion is missing. The table records around 150,000 clones, around 80% of them present only once. The specimen sequenced was PBMCs. The sequence was obtained from a man aged 25-45 years in good health and CMV-seronegative.

The CDR3 sequence is CARSLVARFKKGNTIYF. CDR3 nucleotide sequence: TGTGCCAGAAGCTTGGTGGCCCGATTCAAAAAGGGAAACACCATATATTTT. This chain connects TRBV5-3 to TRBJ1-3; D is uncertain. TRBV5-3 is given ORF status, its function remaining uncertain. The germline V and J ends were trimmed by 0 bases and 4 bases, with 17 bases remaining between them. This CDR3 contains 17 residues.